What follows are 18 T cell receptor beta chains derived from one specimen sequenced in a study of blood T cell repertoires in COVID-19. Some clones are missing from TCRdb's copy, which holds only in-frame ones; the method was immunoSEQ multiplex PCR. The sample holds 300,000 to 350,000 clones, approximately 85% seen once. The specimen sequenced was PBMCs or T cells enriched from blood (not recorded which). The receptors derive from a man aged 25-45 years who had recovered from COVID-19.

The chain is built from TRBV5-1 and TRBJ2-7; 10 bases are shared with TRBD1. Germline V gene data show CDR1 as SGHRS and CDR2 as YFSETQ. This CDR3 is 15 amino acids long. The trim removed 0 bases at V and 4 bases at J, leaving 4 bases unmatched. The CDR3: CASSLVGTGVYEQYF. For the CDR3, the DNA is TGCGCCAGCAGCTTGGTAGGGACAGGGGTTTACGAGCAGTACTTC.

A few counts support this clone. The V and J genes are TRBV5-1 and TRBJ2-2; tentatively, D is TRBD2 (6 bases). The V end was cut by 0 bases, the J end by 5 bases, with 11 bases between. The germline V gene encodes CDR1 SGHRS and CDR2 YFSETQ. The CDR3 sequence is 15 residues long. CDR3 nucleotide sequence: TGCGCCAGCAGCTTGGATGGCGCGGGGACCGGGGAGCTGTTTTTT. Protein: CASSLDGAGTGELFF. Supplemented by reference TRBV5-1 and TRBJ2-2, the full variable domain reads KAGVTQTPRYLIKTRGQQVTLSCSPISGHRSVSWYQQTPGQGLQFLFEYFSETQRNKGNFPGRFSGRQFSNSRSEMNVSTLELGDSALYLCASSLDGAGTGELFFGEGSRLTVL.

The chain has TRBV4-3 and TRBJ1-2; 8 bases are a match to TRBD1. The CDR3 contains 16 residues. With 1 base clipped from V and 3 bases from J, the junction kept 7 bases outside the gene matches. CDR1 is LGHNA and CDR2 is YSLEER in the germline V gene. The CDR3 DNA sequence: TGCGCCAGCAGCCAAGCCCGGACAGGGTTGGACTATGGCTACACCTTC. Encoded protein: CASSQARTGLDYGYTF.

The gene calls are TRBV7-2 and TRBJ2-5; 9 bases fit TRBD1. There are 15 residues in the CDR3. With 5 bases clipped from V and 4 bases from J, the junction kept 8 bases outside the gene matches. Germline CDR1 is SGHTA and CDR2 is FQGNSA. The CDR3: CASSAGTGKGETQYF. In nucleotides, the CDR3 is TGTGCCAGCAGCGCCGGGACAGGGAAGGGAGAGACCCAGTACTTC.

In this sample, this clone turned up a few times. The gene calls are TRBV2 and TRBJ1-2; TRBD1 is a possible D gene (5 bases). This CDR3 spans 14 amino acids. Trimming left V 6 bases short and J 2 bases short, with 13 bases between. Germline assignment: CDR1 SNHLY and CDR2 FYNNEI. The CDR3 sequence is CASSPRRGNYGYTF. CDR3 DNA sequence: TGTGCCAGCAGCCCACGTAGGGGAAACTATGGCTACACCTTC.

This chain connects TRBV6-4 to TRBJ2-1; 11 positions match TRBD2. The trim removed 6 bases at V and 4 bases at J, leaving 8 bases unmatched. Germline V gene data show CDR1 as MRHNA and CDR2 as SNTAGT. This CDR3 has 16 amino acids. The CDR3 region is CASSLQLAGEYNEQFF. For the CDR3, the DNA is TGTGCCAGCAGCCTCCAACTAGCGGGAGAGTACAATGAGCAGTTCTTC.

This CDR3 is CASSIEQGANSPLHF. Here the CDR3 DNA reads TGTGCCAGCAGCATCGAACAGGGGGCGAATTCACCCCTCCACTTT. V usage is TRBV2 and J usage is TRBJ1-6; 9 bases agree with TRBD1. The V gene end was trimmed by 6 bases and the J gene end by 7 bases; junction bases not matched to a gene: 7. The CDR3 is made up of 15 amino acids. Germline lookup yields CDR1 SNHLY and CDR2 FYNNEI.

This rearrangement joins TRBV19 to TRBJ1-4; D ambiguous. The CDR3 consists of 15 residues. In germline, CDR1 is LNHDA, CDR2 SQIVND (reference sequence). V lost 6 bases to trimming and J lost 4 bases, with 15 bases between them. CDR3 loop: CASSLTWAVNEKLFF. Written as DNA, the CDR3 is TGTGCCAGTAGCCTCACTTGGGCCGTTAATGAAAAACTGTTTTTT.

The chain employs TRBV7-9 and TRBJ2-7; 8 nucleotides agree with TRBD2. CDR3 size: 15 residues. The germline V gene encodes CDR1 SEHNR and CDR2 FQNEAQ (reference sequence). V shed 5 bases, J shed 1 base, and the junction held 7 bases outside the gene matches. For the CDR3, the DNA is TGTGCCAGCAGCCGAAGCGGGACTAGTTCCTACGAGCAGTACTTC. It specifies CASSRSGTSSYEQYF.

This clone was detected only a few times. This chain connects TRBV2 to TRBJ1-1; 11 bases agree with TRBD1. Germline trimming cut 7 bases from V and 0 bases from J; bases unmatched to any gene: 13. The CDR3 contains 18 residues. Germline V lookup: CDR1 SNHLY, CDR2 FYNNEI. CDR3 loop: CASTRTGGGQKMNTEAFF. CDR3 DNA: TGTGCCAGCACCCGGACAGGGGGCGGACAAAAGATGAACACTGAAGCTTTCTTT. Based on the CDR3 plus reference TRBV2 and TRBJ1-1, the full variable domain is EPEVTQTPSHQVTQMGQEVILRCVPISNHLYFYWYRQILGQKVEFLVSFYNNEISEKSEIFDDQFSVERPDGSNFTLKIRSTKLEDSAMYFCASTRTGGGQKMNTEAFFGQGTRLTVV.

The rearrangement joins TRBV7-2 to TRBJ1-1; 7 bases match TRBD1. This CDR3 has 13 residues. Germline V gives CDR1 SGHTA, CDR2 FQGNSA. The V and J ends lost 3 bases and 5 bases, in that order; junction bases with no gene match: 3. The CDR3 bases are TGTGCCAGCAGCTTGAACAGGGGAACTGAAGCTTTCTTT. Amino acid sequence: CASSLNRGTEAFF.

This sequence joins TRBV7-3 and TRBJ2-2, with 7 bases identical to TRBD1. The germline V gene encodes CDR1 SGHTA and CDR2 FQGTGA. The junction had 4 bases not matched to a gene; V was cut back by 0 bases and J by 3 bases. This CDR3 contains 16 residues. DNA of the CDR3: TGTGCCAGCAGCTTAACAAGGGACAGCCACACCGGGGAGCTGTTTTTT. Translation: CASSLTRDSHTGELFF.

This chain links TRBV15 with TRBJ1-1; D remains unclear. Germline CDR1 is LNHNV and CDR2 is YYDKDF (reference sequence). This CDR3 comprises 15 residues. Trimming stripped 8 bases from V and 7 bases from J, with 23 bases between. The CDR3 DNA is TGTGCCACCTCAAGAATACCGGAGGGAAACTTTGAAGCTTTCTTT. Translating gives CATSRIPEGNFEAFF.

The V gene is TRBV12-3 or TRBV12-4, the J gene TRBJ1-5; D is possibly TRBD1 (6 bases). Trimming removed 5 bases at V and 4 bases at J, with 9 bases between. CDR3 length: 13 residues. CDR3 loop: CASSTTGNQPQHF. In DNA, the CDR3 is TGTGCCAGCAGTACAACAGGGAATCAGCCCCAGCATTTT.

V is TRBV6-5 and J is TRBJ1-4, with D hard to call. V was trimmed by 5 bases and J by 2 bases, leaving 12 bases between them. This CDR3 is 15 amino acids long. Germline CDR1 reads MNHEY; CDR2 reads SVGAGI. The CDR3 coding sequence is TGTGCCAGCAGTAGGTCAGGAGGGACTAATGAAAAACTGTTTTTT. Translating it yields CASSRSGGTNEKLFF.

This sequence joins TRBV10-3 and TRBJ1-6; 7 bases line up with TRBD1. Germline CDR1 reads ENHRY; CDR2 reads SYGVKD. The CDR3 is 13 amino acids. The V segment lost 0 bases and the J segment 19 bases; nucleotides outside the gene matches: 9. The CDR3 loop is CAISESEPGQLHF. DNA for the CDR3: TGTGCCATCAGTGAGTCTGAACCGGGACAGCTACACTTT.

The chain employs TRBV6-2 or TRBV6-3 and TRBJ2-3; 7 bases are shared with TRBD2. Germline assignment: CDR1 MNHEY and CDR2 SVGEGT. The CDR3 spans 16 residues. With V trimmed by 5 bases and J by 6 bases, 14 bases remained unmatched. The CDR3 DNA reads as TGTGCCAGCAGTCCCCCAAAGAGCGGGGTCATTGATACGCAGTATTTT. This translates into CASSPPKSGVIDTQYF.

The chain couples TRBV7-8 to TRBJ1-4, with D possibly matching TRBD1 (5 bases). Germline loops: CDR1 SGHVS, CDR2 FQNEAQ. The CDR3 is 14 residues long. V shed 1 base and J shed 5 bases, with 8 bases lying between them. The CDR3 DNA follows: TGTGCCAGCAGCTTAGGTCAGGGCAATGAAAAACTGTTTTTT. This encodes CASSLGQGNEKLFF.